The 4 T cell receptor beta chains below come from one sample, sequenced in a study of blood T cell repertoires in COVID-19. Using immunoSEQ multiplex PCR, the repertoire was profiled, and TCRdb retains in-frame clones only, with some absent. The data show 70,000 to 100,000 clones, 85% to 90% seen once. Sequencing input: peripheral blood. Every receptor here comes from a woman of 80 years or more with active COVID-19.

This chain connects TRBV5-5 to TRBJ2-5, with 7 nucleotides matching TRBD1. Trimming cost V 0 bases and J 7 bases; bases outside gene matches: 12. The CDR3 spans 16 residues. The germline gives CDR1 SGHKS, CDR2 YYEKEE (reference sequence). The CDR3 here is CASSLVGIGGPRTQYF. CDR3 bases: TGTGCCAGCAGCTTGGTCGGGATAGGGGGCCCCCGGACCCAGTACTTC.

This clone was picked up one time. V and J are TRBV7-2 and TRBJ2-3; a possible D gene is TRBD2 (6 bases). This CDR3 has 16 residues. The ends were cut back, 7 bases at V and 0 bases at J, with 17 bases in the middle. From germline, CDR1 is SGHTA and CDR2 FQGNSA. The CDR3 DNA reads TGTGCCAGCAACTATAGGGGAGGATCTAGCACAGATACGCAGTATTTT. Residues: CASNYRGGSSTDTQYF.

V and J are TRBV20-1 and TRBJ2-5, with no clear D. The germline CDR1 and CDR2 sequences are DFQATT and SNEGSKA (reference sequence). The germline V and J ends were trimmed by 6 bases and 5 bases, with 10 bases remaining between them. The CDR3 has 11 amino acids. The CDR3 coding sequence is TGCAGTGCGCCACGACTGGAGACCCAGTACTTC. This translates into CSAPRLETQYF.

The V gene is TRBV19, the J gene TRBJ2-3; TRBD2 aligns across 10 bases. CDR1 and CDR2 (germline): LNHDA, SQIVND (reference sequence). This CDR3 region has 18 residues. V shed 5 bases, J shed 2 bases, and the junction held 13 bases outside the gene matches. This chain's CDR3 is CASSSRLAGLGVTDTQYF. The CDR3 DNA reads as TGTGCCAGTAGTTCCCGACTAGCGGGTTTAGGTGTCACAGATACGCAGTATTTT.